Each of the 16 T cell receptor beta chains below was sequenced from the same sample in a study of cytomegalovirus exposure and HLA in healthy donors. Amplification used 60 Vbeta primers and 13 Jbeta primers. Produced via immunoSEQ multiplex PCR; TCRdb's table is partial and in-frame only. The repertoire holds roughly 140,000 clones, with approximately 79% as singletons. The sequenced sample was PBMCs. These receptors were collected from a male donor in good health and CMV-seronegative.

CDR3 amino acids: CASSLLTGESKTGELFF. The CDR3 DNA follows: TGTGCCAGCAGTTTGCTTACAGGGGAATCAAAGACCGGGGAGCTGTTTTTT. The J gene is TRBJ2-2, the V gene TRBV27; 7 positions agree with TRBD1. V lost 3 bases to trimming and J lost 5 bases; unmatched junction nucleotides: 12. The CDR3 spans 17 residues. Germline loops: CDR1 MNHEY, CDR2 SMNVEV (reference sequence).

This clone was seen a handful of times. Written as DNA, the CDR3 is TGTGCCAGTAGTATAGGGAACAGGGGGAACACTGAAGCTTTCTTT. Translation gives CASSIGNRGNTEAFF. The gene calls are TRBV19 and TRBJ1-1; 7 bases agree with TRBD1. This CDR3 region has 15 residues. Trimming at V came to 1 base and at J to 1 base, leaving 3 bases not matched to a gene. Germline lookup yields CDR1 LNHDA and CDR2 SQIVND (reference sequence).

The chain uses TRBV7-2 and TRBJ1-2; D gene uncertain. This CDR3 has 17 residues. Germline V lookup: CDR1 SGHTA, CDR2 FQGNSA. Trimming shortened V by 1 base and J by 8 bases, and 23 bases separated the two germline ends. The CDR3 nucleotides are TGTGCCAGCAGCTTAGGAGAACGAGGCGCAGTGGCTAAAGGCTACACCTTC. It translates to CASSLGERGAVAKGYTF.

The chain carries TRBV10-3 and TRBJ1-3; tentative D call: TRBD1 (5 bases). There are 16 residues in the CDR3. Trimming cost V 4 bases and J 0 bases, with 13 bases left between them. The V gene's germline CDR1 is ENHRY and CDR2 SYGVKD. CDR3: CAISAADTYSGNTIYF. Written as DNA, the CDR3 is TGTGCCATCAGTGCCGCGGACACCTACTCTGGAAACACCATATATTTT.

The chain combines TRBV5-1 with TRBJ2-1, with D possibly matching TRBD1 (6 bases). Trimming cost V 0 bases and J 7 bases, with 11 bases left between them. This CDR3 has 14 residues. Per germline, CDR1 SGHRS and CDR2 YFSETQ. The CDR3 loop is CASSLGQGRNEQFF. The CDR3 DNA reads TGCGCCAGCAGCTTGGGGCAGGGGAGAAATGAGCAGTTCTTC.

The J gene is TRBJ2-1, the V gene TRBV11-3, with TRBD2 matching over 9 bases. Germline V CDR1 and CDR2: SGHNT, YENEEA. There are 13 residues in the CDR3. With 7 bases clipped from V and 7 bases from J, the junction kept 5 bases outside the gene matches. CDR3 in DNA: TGTGCCAGCACCAAGCGGGGGGAGAATGAGCAGTTCTTC. Translating it yields CASTKRGENEQFF.

This clone showed up just once. V is TRBV6-6 and J is TRBJ2-5; no clear D gene. V dropped 8 bases and J dropped 1 base, with 8 bases sitting between them. This CDR3 region has 12 residues. Germline CDR1 reads MNHNY; CDR2 reads SVGAGI (reference sequence). The CDR3 here is CASGPLQETQYF. The DNA for the CDR3 is TGTGCCAGCGGGCCTCTCCAAGAGACCCAGTACTTC.

The chain recombines TRBV6-1 with TRBJ2-5, with TRBD1 identical over 7 bases. CDR1 and CDR2 from the germline V gene are MNHNS and SASEGT. Trimming removed 6 bases from V and 5 bases from J; junction bases left unmatched: 3. The CDR3 totals 12 residues. DNA of the CDR3: TGTGCCAGCAGAGACAGGGATGAGACCCAGTACTTC. Translation: CASRDRDETQYF.

This clone is a singleton in its sample. The chain recombines TRBV14 with TRBJ2-1; TRBD2 matches at 10 bases. V shed 4 bases, J shed 12 bases, and the junction held 18 bases outside the gene matches. CDR1 is SGHDN, CDR2 FVKESK, per germline. This CDR3 region has 17 residues. The CDR3 reads CASSRALAGVFQGGQFF. CDR3 DNA: TGTGCCAGCAGCCGTGCTCTAGCGGGAGTGTTCCAAGGAGGGCAGTTCTTC.

The rearrangement joins TRBV7-9 to TRBJ1-1; D call uncertain. The V end lost 5 bases, the J end lost 6 bases, and 19 bases lay between the germline ends. There are 15 residues in the CDR3. Per the germline V gene, CDR1 is SEHNR and CDR2 is FQNEAQ (reference sequence). CDR3 protein: CASSPGGGKDPEAFF. The CDR3 bases are TGTGCCAGCAGCCCAGGTGGAGGGAAGGACCCTGAAGCTTTCTTT.

The rearrangement links TRBV19 to TRBJ2-3; TRBD2 aligns across 8 bases. Germline lookup yields CDR1 LNHDA and CDR2 SQIVND (reference sequence). Unmatched junction bases numbered 5, after V lost 5 bases and J lost 1 base. The CDR3 is 15 amino acids. CDR3 region: CASSRAGGGTDTQYF. The DNA of the CDR3 is TGTGCCAGTAGTCGGGCGGGGGGCGGCACAGATACGCAGTATTTT.

The gene calls are TRBV28 and TRBJ2-1; TRBD1 matches at 7 bases. V was clipped by 4 bases and J by 4 bases; unmatched bases: 4. The V gene's germline CDR1 is MDHEN and CDR2 SYDVKM. The CDR3 sequence is 14 residues long. CDR3 DNA sequence: TGTGCCAGCAGTTCACAGGGGTTTTACAATGAGCAGTTCTTC. This sequence encodes CASSSQGFYNEQFF.

This chain links TRBV7-2 with TRBJ2-1; the match to TRBD2 covers 11 bases. Trimming cost V 5 bases and J 0 bases; bases outside gene matches: 3. The CDR3 spans 16 residues. CDR1 and CDR2 from the germline V gene are SGHTA and FQGNSA. The DNA for the CDR3 is TGTGCCAGCAGCAAGACTAGCGGGGTCTCCTACAATGAGCAGTTCTTC. Its protein is CASSKTSGVSYNEQFF.

The rearrangement uses TRBV7-3 and TRBJ2-2, with D tentatively TRBD2 (5 bases). Trimming removed 5 bases from V and 5 bases from J, with 21 bases in between. CDR1 and CDR2 from the germline V gene are SGHTA and FQGTGA. The CDR3 is 17 amino acids. Here the CDR3 reads CASSTQSYLARTGELFF. CDR3 nucleotides: TGTGCCAGCAGCACCCAGTCGTACCTAGCAAGGACCGGGGAGCTGTTTTTT.

The V gene is TRBV7-3, the J gene TRBJ2-1; D might be TRBD1 (6 bases). V shed 5 bases and J shed 3 bases, with 14 bases lying between them. This CDR3 has 15 residues. Per germline, CDR1 SGHTA and CDR2 FQGTGA. The CDR3 bases are TGTGCCAGCAGCCTACAGGGTCCCAACTACAATGAGCAGTTCTTC. It specifies CASSLQGPNYNEQFF.

V usage is TRBV2 and J usage is TRBJ1-4; D is perhaps TRBD1 (6 bases). The length of the CDR3 is 13 residues. Trimming stripped 6 bases from V and 5 bases from J, with 10 bases between. In germline, CDR1 is SNHLY, CDR2 FYNNEI. The CDR3 loop reads CASRGQTNEKLFF. The CDR3 DNA reads TGTGCCAGCAGAGGACAGACAAATGAAAAACTGTTTTTT. The full variable domain, rest sourced from reference TRBV2 and TRBJ1-4, is EPEVTQTPSHQVTQMGQEVILRCVPISNHLYFYWYRQILGQKVEFLVSFYNNEISEKSEIFDDQFSVERPDGSNFTLKIRSTKLEDSAMYFCASRGQTNEKLFFGSGTQLSVL.